The entry below describes one T cell receptor beta chain. Its recognized antigen is unknown. Base qualities are not at hand, and no much larger clone is one base apart. The sample is drawn from a study of T cell responses to AZD1222 COVID-19 vaccine (dated by TCRdb to the early 2020s). As for the study more broadly: TCR sequencing was performed for some 250 trial participants, of whom 200 to 220 were given two doses of AZD1222 and 26 were given two doses of MenACWY control vaccine. Trial participants were enrolled by age into subgroups of 18-55, 56-69 and 70-plus years, and approximately 150, 30 and 60 TCR-sequenced participants, respectively, were included in these subgroups.

The CDR3 regions of human TCRbeta chains were subjected to immunosequencing. In the original analysis: TCRs in the repertoires were matched against a reference library of SARS-CoV-2-specific TCRs that had been generated with the MIRA antigen-specificity platform. Breadth meant the fraction of unique TCRs that were SARS-CoV-2-associated, whereas depth meant the fraction of total T cells that were SARS-CoV-2-associated. Using the MIRA data, each spike-specific TCR was mapped to the spike region that the TCR reacts to and placed in a CD4 or CD8 class. Log10-transformed breadth and depth values were compared by one-way ANOVA with Sidak's multiple comparisons tests. TCRdb took over this immuneACCESS table, retaining in-frame rearrangements with V and J assigned. Such tables are incomplete; in checked studies, under half of the missing clones stem from an unresolved V gene, and the remainder is unexplained. V and J calls and clone size are given by that table; D and trimming were obtained from the DNA. For this sample the table gives 150,000 to 200,000 clones, of which 90% to 95% were detected only once. The leading ten clones occupy about 1.5% of the sample.

Summary of the overall study and its limitations: No day 14 peak-response samples were available, so repertoires were characterized only after the peak T cell response. Reportedly, close to half of the unique spike-specific TCRs recognized epitopes lying outside the regions that are mutated in the B.1.351 and B.1.1.7 variants. The vaccine-associated CD4 TCRs covered the entire spike protein, and the dominant responses fell in regions 160-218 and 743-854. Only six AZD1222 recipients were SARS-CoV-2 seropositive at baseline, limiting conclusions about previously exposed vaccinees. Most participants were white British and females outnumbered males, and the authors suggested that clonal diversity may have been underestimated. In the small 56-69-year group, the increase in depth fell short of significance, most likely because of low power. After two AZD1222 doses, spike-specific TCR breadth and depth were significantly higher than at day 0 and than in MenACWY recipients.

V and J are trimmed by 4 bases and 4 bases, and the gene matches miss 10 bases of the junction. The germline V gene (reference sequence) sets CDR1 to GTSNPN and CDR2 to SVGIG. The CDR3 runs 15 residues from the cysteine to the phenylalanine. The kept DNA is CDR3 alone, 45 bases in frame from the first base. The time point label, read with the paper, signifies: about 28 days (+/-7) after the second vaccine dose. AZD1222 recipients whose second dose came at about 4 weeks and those whose second dose came at about 12 weeks were combined into one group, since spike-specific TCR depth and breadth did not differ between the two schedules. Vaccinee samples were obtained from the UK trials COV001 and COV002, which included a single-blind randomized controlled phase 2/3 trial of AZD1222 (ChAdOx1 nCoV-19) in healthy adults. Trial participant PBMC samples were collected at day 0 and day 28 after the second dose for TCRbeta chain sequencing.

The TCR sequence derives from an adult who received the AZD1222 COVID-19 vaccine. The source material was peripheral blood, sampled 28 days after the second AZD1222 dose. This sequence uses TRBV30 and TRBJ1-5, and TRBD1 matches 7 of the central bases. CDR3 reads: CAWTQGDRNNQPQHF. The DNA is TGTGCCTGGACGCAGGGGGACAGAAATAATCAGCCCCAGCATTTT.